This T cell receptor beta chain was found in a study of blood T cell repertoires in COVID-19. Details on this clone: Other DNA sequences within the sample encode an identical CDR3.

Measured with immunoSEQ multiplex PCR; TCRdb has only the in-frame clones, and not every one. The sample holds over 120,000 clones, nearly 90% seen once. The germline V gene encodes CDR1 SQVTM and CDR2 ANQGSEA. V shed 3 bases and J shed 0 bases, with 4 bases lying between them. There are 12 residues in the CDR3. This sequence joins TRBV29-1 and TRBJ2-3; D uncertain. Material: peripheral blood. This TCR derives from a man aged 65 to 85 with acute or convalescent COVID-19. The CDR3 coding sequence is TGCAGCGTTGATCCAAGCACAGATACGCAGTATTTT. Translated, it gives CSVDPSTDTQYF.